This T cell receptor beta chain emerged from a study of OX40 agonist ivuxolimab in advanced cancers. Turning to the study itself: Six ivuxolimab dose levels, 0.01 to 10 mg/kg, were given intravenously every 2 weeks. Patients undergoing dose escalation presented with hepatocellular carcinoma, melanoma, renal cell or head and neck cancer.

Blood samples were obtained at baseline, cycle 4 day 1, and cycle 7 day 1. Clones were read by immunoSEQ multiplex PCR, and TCRdb kept only the in-frame ones, dropping some. Of 40,000 to 60,000 clones detected, around 81% appear once; the ten largest clones hold less than 4%. This clone was counted once. This receptor was taken from an adult with an advanced solid tumor such as melanoma, head and neck, liver or kidney cancer. The source was CD4+ or CD8+ T cells sorted from blood, collected in a trial of the OX40 agonist ivuxolimab.

The CDR3 region has the DNA TGTGCCACCAGTCAGGCGTCTGGGACGCAGACCCAGTACTTC. It is translated as CATSQASGTQTQYF. The chain carries TRBV18 and TRBJ2-5; D possibly matches TRBD1 or TRBD2 (5 bases each). CDR3 length equals 14 residues. Germline values: CDR1 KGHSH, CDR2 LQKENI. Trimming removed 10 bases at V and 6 bases at J, with 21 bases between.